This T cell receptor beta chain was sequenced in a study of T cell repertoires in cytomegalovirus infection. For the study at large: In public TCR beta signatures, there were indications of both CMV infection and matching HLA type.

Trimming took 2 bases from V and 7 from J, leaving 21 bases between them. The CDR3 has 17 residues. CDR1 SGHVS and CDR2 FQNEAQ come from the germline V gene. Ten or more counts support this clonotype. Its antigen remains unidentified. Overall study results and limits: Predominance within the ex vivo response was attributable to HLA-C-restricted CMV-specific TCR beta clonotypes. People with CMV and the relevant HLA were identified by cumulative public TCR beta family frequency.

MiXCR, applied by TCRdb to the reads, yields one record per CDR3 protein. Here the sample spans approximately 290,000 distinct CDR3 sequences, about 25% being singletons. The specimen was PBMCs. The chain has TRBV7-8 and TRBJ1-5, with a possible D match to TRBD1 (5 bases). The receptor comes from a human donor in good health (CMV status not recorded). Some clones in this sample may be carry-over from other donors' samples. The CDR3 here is CASSLRGGRFGGQPQHF. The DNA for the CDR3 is TGTGCCAGCAGCTTAAGGGGCGGGCGATTTGGAGGGCAGCCCCAGCATTTT.